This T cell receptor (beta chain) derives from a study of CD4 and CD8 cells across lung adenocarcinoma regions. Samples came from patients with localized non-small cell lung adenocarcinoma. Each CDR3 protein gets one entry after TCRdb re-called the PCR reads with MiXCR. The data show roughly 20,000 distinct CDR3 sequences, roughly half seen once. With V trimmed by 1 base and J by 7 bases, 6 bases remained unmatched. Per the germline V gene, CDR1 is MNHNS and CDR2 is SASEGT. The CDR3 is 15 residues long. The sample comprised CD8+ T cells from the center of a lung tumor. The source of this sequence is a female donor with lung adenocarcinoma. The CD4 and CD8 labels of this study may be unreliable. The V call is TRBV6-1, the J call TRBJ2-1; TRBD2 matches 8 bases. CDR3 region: CASSEVAGNENEQFF. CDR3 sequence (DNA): TGTGCCAGCAGTGAAGTAGCGGGAAATGAAAATGAGCAGTTCTTC.